A single sample gave rise to the 5 T cell receptor beta chains below, sequenced in a study of blood T cells in healthy people across ages. A second PCR of roughly 7 to 11 cycles used a sample-barcoded 5' primer and a J-beta primer mix. TCRdb ran MiXCR on the 5' RACE reads and lists one entry per CDR3 protein. The sample yields approximately 780,000 distinct CDR3 sequences, more than 25% seen once. This sample also appeared in a second study, on T cells of mothers and their children.

Input material: blood. The receptors originated from a boy between 10 and 17 years old in good health.

This clonotype was picked up many times. The rearrangement links TRBV11-1 to TRBJ2-1; D tentatively reads TRBD1 or TRBD2 (7 bases each). Germline V gene lookup returns CDR1 SGHAT and CDR2 FQDESV (reference sequence). The length of the CDR3 is 23 residues. V dropped 3 bases and J dropped 0 bases, with 33 bases sitting between them. CDR3 protein: CASSFEGGRDSIAFTFSYNEQFF. The CDR3 nucleotides read TGTGCCAGCAGCTTCGAGGGGGGGCGGGACAGTATAGCATTCACCTTCTCCTACAATGAGCAGTTCTTC.

This chain uses TRBV4-1 with TRBJ2-7; D not resolved. Germline V CDR1 and CDR2: MGHRA, YSYEKL. This CDR3 region has 15 residues. Trimming cost V 5 bases and J 3 bases, with 17 bases left between them. The CDR3 region is CASSWPVRFRYEQYF. The CDR3 nucleotides read TGCGCCAGCAGCTGGCCGGTCAGGTTTCGCTACGAGCAGTACTTC.

This clonotype has only a few counts. The chain is built from TRBV9 and TRBJ2-5, with 8 bases that match TRBD2. The J call is in doubt because the DNA end fits TRBJ2-7 better. Germline CDR1 is SGDLS and CDR2 is YYNGEE. The CDR3 sequence is 14 residues long. The CDR3: CASSVGLASYEQYF. For the CDR3, the DNA is TGTGCCAGCAGCGTAGGACTAGCGTCCTACGAGCAGTACTTC.

This chain connects TRBV15 to TRBJ2-5, with 9 bases identical to TRBD2. The CDR3 extends over 17 amino acids. J lost 3 bases, V lost 0 bases, and 8 bases had no gene match. In germline, CDR1 is LNHNV, CDR2 YYDKDF (reference sequence). The CDR3 sequence: CATSRDRSGRPKETQYF. CDR3 bases: TGTGCCACCAGCAGAGATAGGAGCGGGAGGCCCAAAGAGACCCAGTACTTC.

This clonotype was recorded once. An end of the junction differs from the germline gene, which may be a read error. CDR3 sequence reads: CASSSVSFYGHTF. Written as DNA, the CDR3 is TGTGCCAGCAGCTCCGTAAGCTTTTATGGCCACACCTTC. This chain connects TRBV7-2 to TRBJ1-2; D is unclear. Germline V CDR1 and CDR2: SGHTA, FQGNSA. This CDR3 spans 13 amino acids.